The 32 T cell receptor beta chains in this list originate from one sample, sequenced in a study of T cells in Graves' hyperthyroidism and ophthalmopathy. Researchers amplified the TCR beta CDR3 regions from RNA transcripts. HTBI primers were used for first-round RT-PCR of the TCR CDR3. TCRdb fed the multiplex PCR reads into MiXCR, producing one record per CDR3 protein. The top ten clones hold roughly 50% of a sample with 500,000 to 650,000 distinct CDR3 sequences, 20% of them seen once. Material: blood. The receptor source for this set is a man aged 35-49 years with Graves' ophthalmopathy.

This clonotype was seen a few times. V usage is TRBV6-2 or TRBV6-3 and J usage is TRBJ2-7; TRBD2 aligns across 13 bases. Per germline, CDR1 MNHEY and CDR2 SVGEGT. The length of the CDR3 is 15 residues. The V segment lost 6 bases and the J segment 2 bases; nucleotides outside the gene matches: 4. The CDR3 bases are TGTGCCAGCAGGGCCGGGACTAGCGGGGCCTACGAGCAGTACTTC. Amino acids: CASRAGTSGAYEQYF.

Ten or more counts support this clonotype. The chain uses TRBV30 and TRBJ1-1; D gene ambiguous. With 2 bases removed from V and 1 base from J, the gap between germline ends came to 17 bases. This CDR3 spans 16 amino acids. Germline loops: CDR1 GTSNPN, CDR2 SVGIG (reference sequence). This CDR3 is CAWSHGVGRQNTEAFF. In DNA form, the CDR3 reads TGTGCCTGGAGTCACGGTGTGGGAAGGCAGAACACTGAAGCTTTCTTT. Full variable domain (outside the CDR3, taken from reference TRBV30 and TRBJ1-1): SQTIHQWPATLVQPVGSPLSLECTVEGTSNPNLYWYRQAAGRGLQLLFYSVGIGQISSEVPQNLSASRPQDRQFILSSKKLLLSDSGFYLCAWSHGVGRQNTEAFFGQGTRLTVV.

Ten or more counts support this clonotype. The chain is built from TRBV6-1 and TRBJ1-1, with D perhaps matching TRBD1 (6 bases). Germline loops: CDR1 MNHNS, CDR2 SASEGT. CDR3 size: 13 residues. Trimming left V 8 bases short and J 0 bases short, with 10 bases between. The CDR3 reads CASANRVNTEAFF. The CDR3 DNA is TGTGCCAGCGCCAACAGGGTGAACACTGAAGCTTTCTTT.

The sample holds a few counts of this clonotype. The genes are TRBV28 and TRBJ1-6; the D is unclear. The germline CDR1 and CDR2 sequences are MDHEN and SYDVKM. Between the trimmed V and J ends, which lost 5 bases and 7 bases, there was a span of 15 bases. This CDR3 is 15 amino acids long. The CDR3 region is CASSLRTVQNSPLHF. CDR3 nucleotide sequence: TGTGCCAGCAGTCTCCGGACGGTTCAGAATTCACCCCTCCACTTT.

The chain uses TRBV7-9 and TRBJ2-1, with D tentatively TRBD1 or TRBD2 (6 bases each). The CDR3 loop spans 10 amino acids. Germline V gives CDR1 SEHNR, CDR2 FQNEAQ (reference sequence). V was clipped by 5 bases and J by 13 bases, with 9 bases between them. In DNA, the CDR3 is TGTGCCAGCAGCGCGGGACAACAGTTCTTC. Encoded protein: CASSAGQQFF.

With regard to this clonotype: This sequence may be a read error, since a much larger clone differs from it by one base. V usage is TRBV18 and J usage is TRBJ2-7, with D possibly TRBD1 on 6 matching bases. In germline, CDR1 is KGHSH, CDR2 LQKENI. Trimming left V 3 bases short and J 6 bases short, with 9 bases between. The CDR3 length is 12 residues. The CDR3: CASSPNRVEQYF. The CDR3 region has the DNA TGTGCCAGCTCACCCAACAGGGTCGAGCAGTACTTC. Full variable domain (remainder filled in from reference TRBV18 and TRBJ2-7): NAGVMQNPRHLVRRRGQEARLRCSPMKGHSHVYWYRQLPEEGLKFMVYLQKENIIDESGMPKERFSAEFPKEGPSILRIQQVVRGDSAAYFCASSPNRVEQYFGPGTRLTVT.

This clonotype was found a few times. The chain carries TRBV18 and TRBJ2-7; D is unresolved. Germline V gene sequence: CDR1 KGHSH, CDR2 LQKENI. The germline V and J ends were trimmed by 3 bases and 1 base, with 7 bases remaining between them. The CDR3 runs 13 residues. In DNA, the CDR3 is TGTGCCAGCTCACCCTATATGTCCTACGAGCAGTACTTC. Translated: CASSPYMSYEQYF.

Points on this clonotype: One junction end does not reproduce the germline sequence, and a read error may be involved. The chain has TRBV5-1 and TRBJ2-7; D not certain. CDR3 length: 15 amino acids. Per germline, CDR1 SGHRS and CDR2 YFSETQ. The CDR3 region has the DNA TGCGCCAGCAGCTTGAAGTCTGTGGGAAACTACAAGCAGTACTTC. It translates to CASSLKSVGNYKQYF.

This rearrangement joins TRBV5-6 to TRBJ1-5; 7 nucleotides align to TRBD1. This CDR3 has 13 amino acids. The V segment lost 2 bases and the J segment 11 bases; nucleotides outside the gene matches: 7. From germline, CDR1 is SGHDT and CDR2 YYEEEE. Here the CDR3 reads CASSFAGGKAQHF. CDR3 nucleotides: TGTGCCAGCAGCTTCGCAGGGGGGAAGGCCCAGCATTTT.

The chain uses TRBV7-2 and TRBJ1-2, with D perhaps matching TRBD1 (5 bases). The CDR3 length is 15 residues. The germline gives CDR1 SGHTA, CDR2 FQGNSA. V lost 3 bases and J 5 bases, leaving 16 bases between the germline ends. The CDR3 is CASSFTFDRAYGYTF. CDR3 nucleotides: TGTGCCAGCAGCTTTACTTTTGACAGAGCATATGGCTACACCTTC.

The chain couples TRBV12-3 or TRBV12-4 to TRBJ1-6, with 7 bases that match TRBD1. The CDR3 extends over 18 amino acids. Trimming removed 3 bases from V and 10 bases from J; junction bases left unmatched: 18. CDR3 region: CASSFVTQGKGVWSPLHF. The DNA for the CDR3 is TGTGCCAGCAGTTTTGTTACACAGGGGAAAGGGGTCTGGTCACCCCTCCACTTT.

This clonotype has at least ten counts. The chain carries TRBV5-1 and TRBJ2-1; D gene unclear. Per germline, CDR1 SGHRS and CDR2 YFSETQ. There are 17 residues in the CDR3. Between the trimmed V and J ends, which lost 0 bases and 4 bases, there was a span of 17 bases. This chain's CDR3 is CASSLGDATIFYNEQFF. CDR3 nucleotides: TGCGCCAGCAGCTTGGGGGATGCAACAATCTTTTACAATGAGCAGTTCTTC.

This clonotype appeared many times. V and J are TRBV2 and TRBJ1-1, with TRBD1 matching 10 bases. The V segment lost 4 bases and the J segment 6 bases; nucleotides outside the gene matches: 5. The V gene's germline CDR1 is SNHLY and CDR2 FYNNEI. The CDR3 extends over 14 amino acids. In DNA, the CDR3 is TGTGCCAGCAGTGTTTTTGGACAGGGGGCTGAAGCTTTCTTT. Translation gives CASSVFGQGAEAFF. Supplemented by reference TRBV2 and TRBJ1-1, the full variable domain reads EPEVTQTPSHQVTQMGQEVILRCVPISNHLYFYWYRQILGQKVEFLVSFYNNEISEKSEIFDDQFSVERPDGSNFTLKIRSTKLEDSAMYFCASSVFGQGAEAFFGQGTRLTVV.

On this clonotype itself: Possible read error: a much larger clone is one base away. The chain recombines TRBV5-1 with TRBJ2-1; D assignment may be TRBD1 or TRBD2 (7 bases each). The DNA end is a closer match to TRBJ2-7, so the J assignment may be wrong. CDR1 and CDR2 from the germline V gene are SGHRS and YFSETQ. The CDR3 runs 16 residues. The CDR3 protein is CASRQIGRGGNNEQYF. CDR3 sequence (DNA): TGTGCCAGCAGACAGATCGGCAGGGGGGGGAACAATGAGCAGTACTTC.

This clonotype was detected only a few times. This chain links TRBV20-1 with TRBJ1-5; D is ambiguous. The CDR3 has 14 amino acids. Germline CDR1 DFQATT, CDR2 SNEGSKA (reference sequence). Trimming removed 6 bases at V and 1 base at J, with 13 bases between. Here the CDR3 DNA reads TGCAGTGCCGCGCATCCAAGAAGCAATCAGCCCCAGCATTTT. Translating it yields CSAAHPRSNQPQHF.

In its sample, this clonotype was seen many times. The J gene is TRBJ2-1, the V gene TRBV11-2, with 11 bases aligning to TRBD2. This CDR3 is built from 15 residues. Germline V gene sequence: CDR1 SGHAT, CDR2 FQNNGV. J gave up 5 bases and V 6 bases, and 6 bases lay outside the gene matches. The CDR3 loop reads CASRYGTSGHNEQFF. In nucleotides, the CDR3 is TGTGCCAGCAGGTATGGGACTAGCGGCCACAATGAGCAGTTCTTC. Based on the CDR3 plus reference TRBV11-2 and TRBJ2-1, the full variable domain is EAGVAQSPRYKIIEKRQSVAFWCNPISGHATLYWYQQILGQGPKLLIQFQNNGVVDDSQLPKDRFSAERLKGVDSTLKIQPAKLEDSAVYLCASRYGTSGHNEQFFGPGTRLTVL.

The chain links TRBV14 to TRBJ1-1, with D perhaps TRBD1 (5 bases). Germline loops: CDR1 SGHDN, CDR2 FVKESK. This CDR3 has 14 amino acids. V was shortened by 3 bases and J by 11 bases, with 19 bases between the two germline ends. The CDR3 reads CASSQGERRQGAFF. The CDR3 DNA is TGTGCCAGCAGCCAGGGGGAGCGGCGTCAGGGCGCTTTCTTT.

This clonotype was counted many times. The genes are TRBV20-1 and TRBJ1-4; no clear D. CDR1 and CDR2 from the germline V gene are DFQATT and SNEGSKA (reference sequence). CDR3 size: 14 residues. V was shortened by 6 bases and J by 8 bases, with 19 bases between the two germline ends. The CDR3 DNA sequence: TGCAGTGCCCCTCCAGGCGGCAGCGAGGAAAAACTGTTTTTT. Its translation: CSAPPGGSEEKLFF.

This clonotype has just a few counts. This rearrangement joins TRBV11-3 to TRBJ2-1, with TRBD2 identical over 11 bases. Germline V gene lookup returns CDR1 SGHNT and CDR2 YENEEA. J lost 7 bases, V lost 4 bases, and 9 bases had no gene match. The CDR3 loop spans 16 amino acids. CDR3 in DNA: TGTGCCAGCAGCTCCCAGACTAGCGGGGATAGGAATGAGCAGTTCTTC. It encodes CASSSQTSGDRNEQFF.

The gene calls are TRBV7-9 and TRBJ2-1; the match to TRBD2 covers 13 bases. The ends lost 5 bases at V and 8 bases at J; junction bases unmatched: 6. Germline assignment: CDR1 SEHNR and CDR2 FQNEAQ (reference sequence). This CDR3 contains 15 residues. The CDR3 is CASSPTSGRAYEQFF. The CDR3 DNA is TGTGCCAGCAGCCCCACTAGCGGGAGGGCGTATGAGCAGTTCTTC.

V is TRBV20-1 and J is TRBJ1-2; TRBD1 might be the D (5 bases). This CDR3 is built from 13 residues. Trimming removed 6 bases at V and 6 bases at J, with 17 bases between. CDR1 is DFQATT and CDR2 is SNEGSKA in the germline V gene (reference sequence). DNA for the CDR3: TGCAGTGCGGGGACGGGGCGGGTCGATGGCTACACCTTC. This translates into CSAGTGRVDGYTF.

This chain joins TRBV6-2 or TRBV6-3 and TRBJ1-5; 8 bases align to TRBD1. Germline CDR1 reads MNHEY; CDR2 reads SVGEGT. V shed 2 bases, J shed 3 bases, and the junction held 3 bases outside the gene matches. The CDR3 sequence is 15 residues long. This CDR3 is CASSYGDRNNQPQHF. The CDR3 nucleotides read TGTGCCAGCAGTTACGGGGACAGGAACAATCAGCCCCAGCATTTT.

In DNA form, the CDR3 reads TGTGCCAGCTCGGCAAAGGCCGGGGATCATGGCTACACCTTC. As protein: CASSAKAGDHGYTF. The chain employs TRBV18 and TRBJ1-2, with D unresolved. CDR1 is KGHSH, CDR2 LQKENI, per germline. The V end was cut by 6 bases, the J end by 6 bases, with 17 bases between. This CDR3 comprises 14 residues.

To note about this clonotype: The junction and the germline gene differ at one end; a read error may be behind it. The V gene is TRBV28, the J gene TRBJ2-1; 7 positions match TRBD2. The CDR3 is 16 residues long. Germline assignment: CDR1 MDHEN and CDR2 SYDVKM. The CDR3 DNA reads as TGTCCCAGCAGTCCCGAGACTAGCAGACATTACAATGAGCAGTTCTTC. Translated: CPSSPETSRHYNEQFF.

This clonotype was detected only a few times. The chain recombines TRBV6-5 with TRBJ2-7; no definite D call. CDR1 is MNHEY and CDR2 is SVGAGI in the germline V gene. V was trimmed by 3 bases and J by 7 bases, leaving 10 bases between them. This CDR3 spans 12 amino acids. The CDR3 reads CASSYQGGEQYF. CDR3 bases: TGTGCCAGCAGTTATCAAGGTGGAGAGCAGTACTTC.

In its sample, this clonotype was seen many times. In DNA, the CDR3 is TGTGCCACCGACGACGGGGCTAGCGGGAGAACAGATACGCAGTATTTT. Protein product: CATDDGASGRTDTQYF. The chain is built from TRBV24-1 and TRBJ2-3; 10 bases match TRBD2. Germline loops: CDR1 KGHDR, CDR2 SFDVKD. Trimming removed 9 bases from V and 3 bases from J; junction bases left unmatched: 11. The CDR3 runs 16 residues.

This clonotype has just one count. The V and J genes are TRBV7-9 and TRBJ2-3; D gene ambiguous. This CDR3 has 16 amino acids. The ends were cut back, 4 bases at V and 4 bases at J, with 18 bases in the middle. The germline gives CDR1 SEHNR, CDR2 FQNEAQ (reference sequence). The CDR3 reads CASSSGTFNGADTQYF. DNA for the CDR3: TGTGCCAGCAGCTCCGGAACGTTTAATGGGGCAGATACGCAGTATTTT.

The rearrangement joins TRBV9 to TRBJ1-5; D is undetermined. This CDR3 contains 14 residues. The V end was cut by 0 bases, the J end by 2 bases, with 6 bases between. Germline loops: CDR1 SGDLS, CDR2 YYNGEE. The CDR3 DNA reads TGTGCCAGCAGCGTAGGGGAGGGCAATCAGCCCCAGCATTTT. It specifies CASSVGEGNQPQHF.

This clonotype has only a few counts. This chain connects TRBV12-5 to TRBJ1-3; D unresolved. Trimming shortened V by 5 bases and J by 0 bases, and 5 bases separated the two germline ends. This CDR3 contains 13 residues. The germline V gene has CDR1 LGHNT and CDR2 FRNRAP. The CDR3 here is CASGTSSGNTIYF. The CDR3 DNA sequence: TGTGCTAGTGGTACCTCCTCTGGAAACACCATATATTTT.

This clonotype occurred many times. This rearrangement joins TRBV7-2 to TRBJ2-7, with D unresolved. In germline, CDR1 is SGHTA, CDR2 FQGNSA. V was cut by 0 bases and J by 1 base, with 16 bases left in between. This CDR3 comprises 17 residues. CDR3 coding DNA: TGTGCCAGCAGCTTAGCGGTGGGCGGATACCGTTCCTACGAGCAGTACTTC. Translated: CASSLAVGGYRSYEQYF.

Points on this clonotype: Because the CDR3 is missing its conserved closing phenylalanine or tryptophan, this is likely a read error. The J gene is TRBJ2-6, the V gene TRBV2; no clear D. Trimming pared 3 bases from V and 3 bases from J, leaving 9 bases between. Germline CDR1 is SNHLY and CDR2 is FYNNEI. CDR3 length: 15 amino acids. CDR3 region: CASSEFGDGANVLTS. CDR3 nucleotides: TGTGCCAGCAGTGAGTTCGGTGATGGGGCCAACGTCCTGACTTCC.

This clonotype was counted only a few times. The chain links TRBV5-6 to TRBJ1-2; 10 nucleotides align to TRBD1. Germline CDR1 SGHDT, CDR2 YYEEEE. The CDR3 covers 15 residues. Germline trimming cut 4 bases from V and 7 bases from J; bases unmatched to any gene: 10. The CDR3: CASSTAGTGVRGYTF. The CDR3, as DNA: TGTGCCAGCAGCACCGCCGGGACAGGGGTTCGTGGCTACACCTTC.